These 21 T cell receptor beta chains share one sample of origin, sequenced in a study of T cell repertoires in cytomegalovirus infection. These receptors lack a known antigen. MiXCR, applied by TCRdb to the reads, yields one record per CDR3 protein. The data contain fewer than 1,000,000 distinct CDR3 sequences, under 40% of them seen just once; the ten biggest clones take up under 15%. The specimen comprised cultured CD8+ T cells from PBMCs, sampled from culture after CMV antigen stimulation. The receptors were gathered from a human donor in good health (CMV status not recorded). Some clones in this sample may be carry-over from other donors' samples.

As for this clonotype: A read error may explain this, as a much larger clone is one base away. The chain joins TRBV12-3 or TRBV12-4 to TRBJ2-2, with a tentative D call TRBD1 (5 bases). V was cut by 10 bases and J by 7 bases, with 19 bases left in between. This CDR3 has 14 residues. The CDR3 loop is CANSPIQGDGELFF. Written as DNA, the CDR3 is TGTGCCAACAGCCCGATTCAGGGTGACGGGGAGCTGTTTTTT.

Comments on this clonotype: This may come from a read error, since a much larger clone is one base off. The chain couples TRBV2 to TRBJ1-6; D is unresolved. Trimming removed 6 bases at V and 9 bases at J, with 9 bases between. The CDR3 totals 12 residues. Germline-derived CDR1 and CDR2 are SNHLY and FYNNEI. The DNA for the CDR3 is TGTGCCAGCAGGGGGTTTGGTTCACCCCTCCACTTT. Translated, it gives CASRGFGSPLHF.

Regarding this clonotype: A single base separates this from a much larger clone, so it may be a read error. The genes are TRBV7-9 and TRBJ1-1, with 7 bases fitting TRBD1. The V gene's germline CDR1 is SEHNR and CDR2 FQNEAQ (reference sequence). CDR3 length: 17 residues. Trimming cost V 0 bases and J 3 bases; bases outside gene matches: 10. CDR3 region: CASSLAAPGTVYTEAFF. The CDR3 DNA sequence: TGTGCCAGCAGCTTAGCGGCTCCAGGGACAGTATACACTGAAGCTTTCTTT.

The chain employs TRBV19 and TRBJ2-2; 10 bases are a match to TRBD2. The trim removed 0 bases at V and 5 bases at J, leaving 6 bases unmatched. The germline CDR1 and CDR2 sequences are LNHDA and SQIVND (reference sequence). The CDR3 covers 17 residues. The CDR3 region is CASSIDPSGGLTGELFF. The CDR3 coding sequence is TGTGCCAGTAGTATAGACCCTAGCGGGGGCTTGACCGGGGAGCTGTTTTTT. Full variable domain (rest looked up from reference TRBV19 and TRBJ2-2): DGGITQSPKYLFRKEGQNVTLSCEQNLNHDAMYWYRQDPGQGLRLIYYSQIVNDFQKGDIAEGYSVSREKKESFPLTVTSAQKNPTAFYLCASSIDPSGGLTGELFFGEGSRLTVL.

This clonotype was found a few times. J is TRBJ1-1 and V is TRBV5-1, with D unclear. CDR1 and CDR2 (germline): SGHRS, YFSETQ. CDR3 length: 17 residues. V lost 2 bases, J lost 0 bases, and 17 bases lay in between. The CDR3 coding sequence is TGCGCCAGCAGCTTCCGGCCGGGTGGTTCCATGAACACTGAAGCTTTCTTT. Translating gives CASSFRPGGSMNTEAFF.

Comments on this clonotype: A much larger clone lies a single base off, so this may be a read error. The rearrangement joins TRBV7-6 to TRBJ1-3, with D unresolved. Per the germline V gene, CDR1 is SGHVS and CDR2 is FNYEAQ. The CDR3 contains 14 residues. The CDR3 loop reads CARSPITSGNTIYF. DNA for the CDR3: TGTGCCCGCAGTCCTATAACCTCTGGAAACACCATATATTTT.

The CDR3 loop reads CSAAPTESYNEQFF. CDR3 bases: TGCAGTGCTGCCCCGACAGAATCCTACAATGAGCAGTTCTTC. The chain has TRBV20-1 and TRBJ2-1, with D possibly TRBD1 on 5 matching bases. V was shortened by 5 bases and J by 1 base, with 12 bases between the two germline ends. The CDR3 runs 14 residues. Germline assignment: CDR1 DFQATT and CDR2 SNEGSKA (reference sequence).

This chain connects TRBV7-6 to TRBJ2-3; no definite D call. Germline values: CDR1 SGHVS, CDR2 FNYEAQ. This CDR3 contains 14 residues. Trimming left V 4 bases short and J 10 bases short, with 18 bases between. CDR3 nucleotide sequence: TGTGCCAGCAGCTCGTCAGACGGACCGATCGCGCAGTATTTT. Its protein is CASSSSDGPIAQYF.

This clonotype showed up just a few times. This chain uses TRBV6-6 with TRBJ2-2; weak D call: TRBD2 (7 bases). V lost 0 bases and J 3 bases, leaving 14 bases between the germline ends. CDR3 length: 17 residues. Germline values: CDR1 MNHNY, CDR2 SVGAGI (reference sequence). The CDR3 DNA sequence: TGTGCCAGCAGTTACTCGCGGGGGCCAGCGTACACCGGGGAGCTGTTTTTT. Residues: CASSYSRGPAYTGELFF.

This clonotype turned up a few times. Here the CDR3 reads CASSTHRDSYNEQFF. CDR3 coding DNA: TGTGCCAGTAGTACACACAGGGACTCCTACAATGAGCAGTTCTTC. This chain connects TRBV19 to TRBJ2-1, with a tentative D call TRBD1 (6 bases). CDR3 length equals 15 residues. The ends were cut back, 4 bases at V and 0 bases at J, with 10 bases in the middle. Germline CDR1 LNHDA, CDR2 SQIVND (reference sequence). The whole variable domain, remainder taken from reference TRBV19 and TRBJ2-1, is DGGITQSPKYLFRKEGQNVTLSCEQNLNHDAMYWYRQDPGQGLRLIYYSQIVNDFQKGDIAEGYSVSREKKESFPLTVTSAQKNPTAFYLCASSTHRDSYNEQFFGPGTRLTVL.

The chain links TRBV19 to TRBJ2-2, with 9 bases that match TRBD1. The CDR3 length is 17 residues. J gave up 4 bases and V 0 bases, and 6 bases lay outside the gene matches. Looked up from germline, CDR1 is LNHDA and CDR2 is SQIVND (reference sequence). The CDR3 sequence is CASSIDPDRGVTGELFF. CDR3 DNA: TGTGCCAGTAGTATAGACCCGGACAGGGGAGTCACCGGGGAGCTGTTTTTT.

This clonotype was counted between two and nine times. The J gene is TRBJ2-3, the V gene TRBV12-3 or TRBV12-4, with a tentative D call TRBD2 (6 bases). Trimming cost V 8 bases and J 5 bases, with 20 bases left between them. The CDR3 length is 15 residues. CDR3 in DNA: TGTGCCAGCTCTTCTAGCGCCCATCGTCAAGATACGCAGTATTTT. It specifies CASSSSAHRQDTQYF.

The chain recombines TRBV27 with TRBJ1-5, with D unclear. The CDR3 consists of 13 residues. Germline CDR1 and CDR2: MNHEY and SMNVEV (reference sequence). Trimming removed 7 bases at V and 3 bases at J, with 10 bases between. CDR3: CASIPGINQPQHF. CDR3 DNA: TGTGCCAGCATCCCGGGAATCAATCAGCCCCAGCATTTT.

V is TRBV6-8 and J is TRBJ1-6, with unresolved D. CDR1 MNHGY and CDR2 SAAAGT come from the germline V gene. The ends were cut back, 11 bases at V and 3 bases at J, with 14 bases in the middle. This CDR3 contains 14 residues. As DNA, the CDR3 is TGTGCCCGCCGCCGCAGGCTCTATAATTCACCCCTCCACTTT. As protein: CARRRRLYNSPLHF.

The CDR3 protein is CASRPGGAGQETQYF. The CDR3 DNA reads TGTGCCAGCAGGCCCGGAGGAGCGGGGCAAGAGACCCAGTACTTC. The chain links TRBV7-9 to TRBJ2-5, with 7 bases lining up with TRBD2. Germline-derived CDR1 and CDR2 are SEHNR and FQNEAQ (reference sequence). The CDR3 length is 15 residues. The V gene end was trimmed by 6 bases and the J gene end by 2 bases; junction bases not matched to a gene: 9. Using reference TRBV7-9 and TRBJ2-5 for the parts outside the CDR3, the full variable domain is DTGVSQNPRHKITKRGQNVTFRCDPISEHNRLYWYRQTLGQGPEFLTYFQNEAQLEKSRLLSDRFSAERPKGSFSTLEIQRTEQGDSAMYLCASRPGGAGQETQYFGPGTRLLVL.

In its sample, this clonotype was seen a few times. This rearrangement joins TRBV28 to TRBJ2-5; 11 bases align to TRBD1. Trimming took 3 bases from V and 4 from J; bases not matched to a gene: 10. The germline gives CDR1 MDHEN, CDR2 SYDVKM. The CDR3 is 17 amino acids. CDR3 protein: CASSLSGQGAVGETQYF. In DNA form, the CDR3 reads TGTGCCAGCAGTTTGTCAGGACAGGGGGCAGTAGGAGAGACCCAGTACTTC.

This clonotype was detected only a few times. The chain joins TRBV7-6 to TRBJ2-7, with D possibly being TRBD1 or TRBD2 (5 bases each). CDR3 length equals 15 residues. The V gene lost 7 bases and the J gene lost 3 bases, with 19 bases spanning the gap. Germline V CDR1 and CDR2: SGHVS, FNYEAQ. This CDR3 reads CASTPEVDSGYEQYF. The CDR3 coding sequence is TGTGCCAGCACCCCCGAGGTAGACAGCGGCTACGAGCAGTACTTC.

The V gene is TRBV7-9, the J gene TRBJ1-1; the D is unclear. With 1 base removed from V and 5 bases from J, the gap between germline ends came to 14 bases. The CDR3 runs to 15 residues. Germline CDR1 and CDR2: SEHNR and FQNEAQ (reference sequence). CDR3 bases: TGTGCCAGCAGCTTAGTGGTAGGGCAGACTACTGAAGCTTTCTTT. The encoded protein is CASSLVVGQTTEAFF.

This sequence joins TRBV12-3 or TRBV12-4 and TRBJ2-7; 8 bases align to TRBD1. This CDR3 region has 16 residues. The junction had 6 bases not matched to a gene; V was cut back by 0 bases and J by 2 bases. The DNA for the CDR3 is TGTGCCAGCAGTTTAGCGCCCTCACAGGGGGCCTACGAGCAGTACTTC. Translated, it gives CASSLAPSQGAYEQYF.

V gene TRBV11-3 combines with J gene TRBJ2-1; D is undetermined. The germline CDR1 and CDR2 sequences are SGHNT and YENEEA. The V and J ends lost 1 base and 6 bases respectively, with 16 bases between them. The CDR3 contains 16 residues. In nucleotides, the CDR3 is TGTGCCAGCAGCTTAGCAGTGGGATTCTACCCCAATGAGCAGTTCTTC. Its protein product is CASSLAVGFYPNEQFF.

The chain couples TRBV12-3 or TRBV12-4 to TRBJ2-2; TRBD2 agrees at 10 bases. This CDR3 has 20 residues. V lost 4 bases to trimming and J lost 0 bases; unmatched junction nucleotides: 14. The CDR3: CASSSSSSGGQNTNTGELFF. The CDR3 region has the DNA TGTGCCAGCAGTTCCTCGAGTAGCGGGGGGCAAAATACGAACACCGGGGAGCTGTTTTTT.